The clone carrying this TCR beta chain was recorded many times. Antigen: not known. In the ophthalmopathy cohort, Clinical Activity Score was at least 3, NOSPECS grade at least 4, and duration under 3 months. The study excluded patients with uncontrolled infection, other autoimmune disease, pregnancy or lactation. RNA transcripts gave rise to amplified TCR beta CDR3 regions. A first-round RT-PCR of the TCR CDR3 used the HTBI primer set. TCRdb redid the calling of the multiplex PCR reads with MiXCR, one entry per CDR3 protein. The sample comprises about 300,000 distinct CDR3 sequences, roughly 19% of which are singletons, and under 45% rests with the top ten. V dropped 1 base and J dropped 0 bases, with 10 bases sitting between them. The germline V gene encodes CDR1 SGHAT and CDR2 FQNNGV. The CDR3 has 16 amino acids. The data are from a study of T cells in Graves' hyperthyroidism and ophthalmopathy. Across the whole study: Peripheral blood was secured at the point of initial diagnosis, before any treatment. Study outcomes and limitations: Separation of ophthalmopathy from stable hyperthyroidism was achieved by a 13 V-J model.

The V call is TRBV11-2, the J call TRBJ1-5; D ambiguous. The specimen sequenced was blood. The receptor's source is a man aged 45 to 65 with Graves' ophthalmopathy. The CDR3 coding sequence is TGTGCCAGCAGCTTAGCTGGAAGTTATAGCAATCAGCCCCAGCATTTT. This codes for CASSLAGSYSNQPQHF.